These T cell receptor beta chains were read from a single sample in a study of blood T cell repertoires in COVID-19. TCRdb keeps only in-frame clones here, not all; method: immunoSEQ multiplex PCR. The data show about 98,000 clones, with 75% to 90% seen just once and 4% to 5.5% held by the top ten. The sample comprised peripheral blood. The receptors shown here come from a human donor in a cohort sampled during active COVID-19. CDR3s include the opening cysteine and the closing phenylalanine or tryptophan. Fields, in order: V gene, D gene, J gene, clone size, CDR3 DNA, CDR3 protein. The D gene is left open where the match is weak. Rows give clone size only sometimes, using once, few, many, or a class for an expanded clone.

TRBV30,TRBD1,TRBJ1-6,few,TGTGCCTGGACTACTGACAGGGGGCCCTATAATTCACCCCTCCACTTT,CAWTTDRGPYNSPLHF
TRBV6-5,TRBD1,TRBJ2-5,-,TGTGCCAGCAGTACGACAGGGTTACCCCAGTACTTC,CASSTTGLPQYF
TRBV2,-,TRBJ2-1,once,TGTGCCAGCAGTGAAGCGCTAGGTGGCTACAATGAGCAGTTCTTC,CASSEALGGYNEQFF
TRBV19,TRBD2,TRBJ2-5,-,TGTGCCAGTAGTACGGGGGGTCTGGAGACCCAGTACTTC,CASSTGGLETQYF
TRBV27,-,TRBJ1-5,-,TGTGCCAGCAGTTTAAACCAGGATATTAATTATAGCAATCAGCCCCAGCATTTT,CASSLNQDINYSNQPQHF
TRBV7-8,-,TRBJ1-5,-,TGTGCCAGCAGCCCGGACAGATTAAGTCAGCCCCAGCATTTT,CASSPDRLSQPQHF
TRBV20-1,-,TRBJ1-3,once,TGCAGTGCTAGTCGCTCCCGAGGCGACCCCTCTGGAAACACCATATATTTT,CSASRSRGDPSGNTIYF
TRBV6-2/TRBV6-3,TRBD2,TRBJ2-1,-,TGTGCCAGCAGTTACGGATCTAGCGGATCCTACAATGAGCAGTTCTTC,CASSYGSSGSYNEQFF
TRBV10-1,-,TRBJ1-2,-,TGCGCCAGCAGTGGTGACAGCGTCTATGGCTACACCTTC,CASSGDSVYGYTF
TRBV6-2/TRBV6-3,TRBD1,TRBJ2-7,-,TGTGCCAGCAGTTACGCGGGACAGGGTGGTTCCTACGAGCAGTACTTC,CASSYAGQGGSYEQYF
TRBV6-5,TRBD2,TRBJ2-2,-,TGTGCCAGCAGTTACTCACGCGGGGGGGGAACCGGGGAGCTGTTTTTT,CASSYSRGGGTGELFF
TRBV19,TRBD1,TRBJ1-2,-,TGTGCCAGTAGCATTGACAGGGGCTATGGCTACACCTTC,CASSIDRGYGYTF
TRBV6-2/TRBV6-3,-,TRBJ2-5,-,TGTGCCAGCAGTTCCCGCCGGGAGACCCAGTACTTC,CASSSRRETQYF
TRBV4-3,TRBD2,TRBJ2-1,-,TGCGCCAGCAGCCAAGATCTCGGGGGGGCCCTCAATTACAATGAGCAGTTCTTC,CASSQDLGGALNYNEQFF
TRBV11-2,TRBD1,TRBJ2-7,once,TGTGCCAGCAGCCTCCTCGGTACAGGGGCCCTCTATGAGCAGTACTTC,CASSLLGTGALYEQYF
TRBV19,TRBD1,TRBJ2-2,few,TGTGCCAGCACTTGGACAGGGTCGGCCGGGGAGCTGTTTTTT,CASTWTGSAGELFF
TRBV9,-,TRBJ1-3,-,TGTGCCAGCAGCGTAGCGGCGGCCGGGTCTTCCTTAGGACTCAATTTT,CASSVAAAGSSLGLNF
TRBV5-4,TRBD2,TRBJ2-4,-,TGTGCCAGCAGCTTGGGCGGGGGGCACGGCAAAAACATTCAGTACTTC,CASSLGGGHGKNIQYF
TRBV18,TRBD1,TRBJ1-1,-,TGTGCCAGCTCACCACTAGGACAGGGGAAGAGGGAAGCTTTCTTT,CASSPLGQGKREAFF
TRBV6-5,-,TRBJ1-2,once,TGTGCCAGCTCGACGGGGTCTAACTATGGCTACACCTTC,CASSTGSNYGYTF
TRBV24-1,-,TRBJ2-7,-,TGTGCCACCAGTGATGGCCTCGGGGAGCAGTACTTC,CATSDGLGEQYF
TRBV4-2,TRBD2,TRBJ2-2,-,TGTGCCAGCAGCTGGGCTAGCGGGGGAGTCTACACCGGGGAGCTGTTTTTT,CASSWASGGVYTGELFF
TRBV28,TRBD2,TRBJ2-3,-,TGTGCCAGCACCCGGGCGGGGGGTTCGTGGACAGATACGCAGTATTTT,CASTRAGGSWTDTQYF
TRBV5-1,TRBD1,TRBJ2-4,-,TGCGCCAGCAGCTTGGAGGGGCAGGGGGACATTCAGTACTTC,CASSLEGQGDIQYF
TRBV19,-,TRBJ1-2,-,TGTGCCAGTTCCCCCCGGCCGCCGAGCGCCCGCTATGGCTACACCTTC,CASSPRPPSARYGYTF
TRBV6-2/TRBV6-3,-,TRBJ1-6,-,TGTGCCAGCAGTTACGCCCAGCAGCGATCCTATAATTCACCCCTCCACTTT,CASSYAQQRSYNSPLHF
TRBV7-8,TRBD1,TRBJ1-2,-,TGTGCCAGCAGCATCCAGGGACAGGGCTATGGCTACACCTTC,CASSIQGQGYGYTF
TRBV5-4,-,TRBJ2-1,-,TGTGCCAGCAGCTTGGATCCGGCGGGAATCTTCAATGAGCAGTTCTTC,CASSLDPAGIFNEQFF
TRBV7-9,TRBD1,TRBJ1-2,-,TGTGCCAGCGGAGTCGAGAGGACAGGAGTCTATGGCTACACCTTC,CASGVERTGVYGYTF
TRBV7-2,-,TRBJ2-5,-,TGTGCCAGCAGCTTAGCGCGGGCAAGCCAAGAGACCCAGTACTTC,CASSLARASQETQYF
TRBV5-4,TRBD2,TRBJ2-7,-,TGTGCCAGCAGCTTGGGTAGCGGGCGCTCCTACGAGCAGTACTTC,CASSLGSGRSYEQYF
TRBV5-1,-,TRBJ2-4,-,TGCGCCAGCAGCTTAGGGGGAGGGCAGTCGGACATTCAGTACTTC,CASSLGGGQSDIQYF
TRBV7-3,-,TRBJ1-4,-,TGTGCCAGCAGCTTAACTGGAAACAAAAAGGGGGAAAAACTGTTTTTT,CASSLTGNKKGEKLFF
TRBV7-9,-,TRBJ2-3,-,TGTGCCAGCAGCGGTCAAGACAAGTACACAGATACGCAGTATTTT,CASSGQDKYTDTQYF
TRBV18,TRBD2,TRBJ2-5,-,TGTGCCAGCTCACCCGGGGGGTTCCAAGAGACCCAGTACTTC,CASSPGGFQETQYF
TRBV7-2,-,TRBJ2-5,-,TGTGCCAGCAGCTTATATAGCGTCGGAGAGACCCAGTACTTC,CASSLYSVGETQYF
TRBV7-2,-,TRBJ1-6,-,TGTGCCAGCAGCCCAAGGGGATCTGGCAATTCACCCCTCCACTTT,CASSPRGSGNSPLHF
TRBV9,-,TRBJ2-1,-,TGTGCCAGCAGTTCCCTCTCCTACAATGAGCAGTTCTTC,CASSSLSYNEQFF
TRBV11-2,-,TRBJ1-1,-,TGTGCCAGCAGCTTAGCGGGGTACGGAGGCACTGAAGCTTTCTTT,CASSLAGYGGTEAFF
TRBV7-2,-,TRBJ1-3,-,TGTGCCAGCAGCTCACCCGAACTTTGGTCTGGAAACACCATATATTTT,CASSSPELWSGNTIYF
TRBV18,-,TRBJ1-1,-,TGTGCCAGCTCACCCCTTCCGGTGGATCTATCCGGGTCAAACACTGAAGCTTTCTTT,CASSPLPVDLSGSNTEAFF
TRBV5-1,-,TRBJ2-3,-,TGCGCCAGCAGCTTGGGTTCGGGTCCAGATACGCAGTATTTT,CASSLGSGPDTQYF
TRBV6-1,TRBD1,TRBJ2-1,-,TGTGCCAGCAGTGCTGGGACAGGGGTTATCCACAATGAGCAGTTCTTC,CASSAGTGVIHNEQFF
TRBV6-2/TRBV6-3,-,TRBJ2-7,once,TGTGCCAGCAGTTACCACCCGGGACAAACTTACTACGAGCAGTACTTC,CASSYHPGQTYYEQYF
TRBV6-5,-,TRBJ2-2,-,TGTGCCAGCAGTTACTTTCTCCCAGCGAACACCGGGGAGCTGTTTTTT,CASSYFLPANTGELFF
TRBV11-3,TRBD2,TRBJ2-5,-,TGTGCCAGCAGCTTACGGCGGGGGAAAGGGGAGACCCAGTACTTC,CASSLRRGKGETQYF
TRBV18,-,TRBJ1-2,-,TGTGCCAGCTCACCAGGAGTCGGAAGCGGCTATGGCTACACCTTC,CASSPGVGSGYGYTF
TRBV4-1,-,TRBJ2-4,-,TGCGCCAGCAGCCAACCGACAGGCCCCCTAGCCAAAAACATTCAGTACTTC,CASSQPTGPLAKNIQYF
TRBV7-7,TRBD1,TRBJ2-1,-,TGTGCTAGCAGCTTAGGCGAGGGGGCGGGTGGCAATGAGCAGTTCTTC,CASSLGEGAGGNEQFF
TRBV2,-,TRBJ2-1,once,TGTGCCAGCAGTTTACTAGTCGGCTACAATGAGCAGTTCTTC,CASSLLVGYNEQFF
TRBV6-5,-,TRBJ1-4,-,TGTGCCAGCAGCCCCCGGACAGACACTAATGAAAAACTGTTTTTT,CASSPRTDTNEKLFF
TRBV3-1/TRBV3-2,TRBD1,TRBJ2-4,-,TGTGCCAGCAGCCAAGTTAGGACAGGGGAAATTTTTTTTGAGAACATTCAGTACTTC,CASSQVRTGEIFFENIQYF
TRBV5-1,-,TRBJ2-3,-,TGCGCCAGCTCGGTAGCGGCGGGGACAGATACGCAGTATTTT,CASSVAAGTDTQYF
TRBV7-9,TRBD1,TRBJ2-4,-,TGTGCCAGCAGCTTATGGGCGGGGACAGGGAGGGATAACATTCAGTACTTC,CASSLWAGTGRDNIQYF
TRBV6-6,TRBD1,TRBJ1-2,-,TGTGCCAGCAGTTACGAGGACAGGGTTGGCTATGGCTACACCTTC,CASSYEDRVGYGYTF
TRBV6-5,TRBD1,TRBJ2-3,-,TGTGCCAGCAGGGACAGGGTGGTGGATACGCAGTATTTT,CASRDRVVDTQYF
TRBV5-1,TRBD1,TRBJ1-4,-,TGCGCCAGCAGCTTGGGGTTCGACAGGGGGTATGAAAAACTGTTTTTT,CASSLGFDRGYEKLFF
TRBV7-2,TRBD1,TRBJ2-3,-,TGTGCCAGCAGCTTACTAGTTACAGGGGGAACAGATACGCAGTATTTT,CASSLLVTGGTDTQYF
TRBV29-1,TRBD2,TRBJ2-5,-,TGCAGCGTTGTGCTAGCGGGGGGTCCTCCAGAGACCCAGTACTTC,CSVVLAGGPPETQYF
TRBV7-9,-,TRBJ1-1,-,TGTGCCAGCAGCCTCGACACTGCGGAAGCTTTCTTT,CASSLDTAEAFF